Following are 20 T cell receptor beta chains from one sample sequenced in a study of T and B cells in COVID-19 patients. Multiplex PCR with BIOMED2 TRB-A/B primer pools amplified TRB rearrangements. TCRdb re-derived calls from the multiplex PCR reads in MiXCR, one entry per CDR3 protein. The data hold some 16,000 distinct CDR3 sequences, with 28% observed a single time. Blood genomic DNA input for TRB amplification was roughly 220-500 ng. Sequencing was done on a sample of blood. All receptors come from a human donor who had recovered from COVID-19.

This clonotype was picked up a small number of times. V usage is TRBV5-1 and J usage is TRBJ1-2; 9 positions agree with TRBD1. V lost 3 bases to trimming and J lost 0 bases; unmatched junction nucleotides: 3. There are 15 residues in the CDR3. Germline CDR1 reads SGHRS; CDR2 reads YFSETQ. The CDR3 DNA reads TGCGCCAGCAGCTCCCGACAGGGGGCTAACTATGGCTACACCTTC. This sequence encodes CASSSRQGANYGYTF.

The chain uses TRBV18 and TRBJ1-2, with a tentative D call TRBD1 (6 bases). Germline CDR1 and CDR2: KGHSH and LQKENI. V lost 2 bases and J lost 8, with 18 bases in between. There are 15 residues in the CDR3. The CDR3 DNA reads as TGTGCCAGCTCACCATCACAGGGCCTCTCGAGCGGCTACACCTTC. It is translated as CASSPSQGLSSGYTF.

The genes are TRBV7-2 and TRBJ1-3, with D uncertain. Germline V gene data show CDR1 as SGHTA and CDR2 as FQGNSA. There are 16 residues in the CDR3. V was pared by 1 base and J by 0 bases, with 10 bases between. This chain's CDR3 is CASSLGPGPSGNTIYF. The CDR3 DNA reads TGTGCCAGCAGCTTAGGTCCGGGCCCCTCTGGAAACACCATATATTTT.

Only a few counts were recorded for this clonotype. The chain recombines TRBV6-5 with TRBJ1-1, with unresolved D. Germline lookup yields CDR1 MNHEY and CDR2 SVGAGI. Trimming stripped 6 bases from V and 8 bases from J, with 13 bases between. This CDR3 is 12 amino acids long. CDR3 protein: CASRDWEAEAFF. The DNA for the CDR3 is TGTGCCAGCAGGGATTGGGAGGCCGAAGCTTTCTTT.

The chain has TRBV18 and TRBJ1-6; D remains ambiguous. Germline CDR1 and CDR2: KGHSH and LQKENI. The CDR3 totals 14 residues. With 8 bases removed from V and 7 bases from J, the gap between germline ends came to 15 bases. The CDR3 DNA reads as TGTGCCAGCCAAATCGGTAGTATGAATTCACCCCTCCACTTT. It yields the protein CASQIGSMNSPLHF.

The chain employs TRBV4-3 and TRBJ2-2; 9 bases map to TRBD1. Germline assignment: CDR1 LGHNA and CDR2 YSLEER. This CDR3 region has 15 residues. V shed 1 base and J 12 bases; nucleotides not matched to a gene: 9. This CDR3 reads CASSQGYRGLLKLFF. CDR3 nucleotides: TGCGCCAGCAGCCAAGGTTACAGGGGGCTTCTTAAGCTGTTTTTT.

The rearrangement links TRBV7-6 to TRBJ2-7, with D unresolved. CDR1 is SGHVS and CDR2 is FNYEAQ in the germline V gene. The CDR3 runs 12 residues. V was cut by 2 bases and J by 6 bases, with 8 bases left in between. In DNA, the CDR3 is TGTGCCAGCAGCTTATGGGCTGCCGAGCAGTACTTC. Translated, it gives CASSLWAAEQYF.

There are a few counts of this clonotype. The rearrangement uses TRBV11-2 and TRBJ2-7, with TRBD2 identical over 9 bases. The ends lost 7 bases at V and 0 bases at J; junction bases unmatched: 7. From germline, CDR1 is SGHAT and CDR2 FQNNGV. This CDR3 region has 15 residues. This CDR3 is CASTPSGGSSYEQYF. As DNA, the CDR3 is TGTGCCAGCACACCCAGCGGGGGGAGCTCCTACGAGCAGTACTTC. The full variable domain, rest sourced from reference TRBV11-2 and TRBJ2-7, is EAGVAQSPRYKIIEKRQSVAFWCNPISGHATLYWYQQILGQGPKLLIQFQNNGVVDDSQLPKDRFSAERLKGVDSTLKIQPAKLEDSAVYLCASTPSGGSSYEQYFGPGTRLTVT.

By sample fraction, this clonotype is medium-sized. The rearrangement uses TRBV6-5 and TRBJ2-1; D call uncertain. V was trimmed by 1 base and J by 0 bases, leaving 7 bases between them. The CDR3 covers 15 residues. Per germline, CDR1 MNHEY and CDR2 SVGAGI. The CDR3 sequence is CASSYFWGSYNEQFF. The CDR3 bases are TGTGCCAGCAGTTACTTCTGGGGCTCCTACAATGAGCAGTTCTTC.

This chain links TRBV5-1 with TRBJ2-3, with no clear D. V was pared by 0 bases and J by 6 bases, with 8 bases between. The CDR3 has 13 amino acids. Germline assignment: CDR1 SGHRS and CDR2 YFSETQ. The CDR3, as DNA: TGCGCCAGCAGCTTGGGGCTGCGGGATACGCAGTATTTT. This translates into CASSLGLRDTQYF. Together with reference TRBV5-1 and TRBJ2-3, the CDR3 gives the full variable domain: KAGVTQTPRYLIKTRGQQVTLSCSPISGHRSVSWYQQTPGQGLQFLFEYFSETQRNKGNFPGRFSGRQFSNSRSEMNVSTLELGDSALYLCASSLGLRDTQYFGPGTRLTVL.

This clonotype was seen at least ten times. This chain links TRBV24-1 with TRBJ1-5; D might be TRBD1 (5 bases). Trimming shortened V by 10 bases and J by 3 bases, and 15 bases separated the two germline ends. CDR1 and CDR2 from the germline V gene are KGHDR and SFDVKD. CDR3 size: 14 residues. The CDR3: CATGAGRYNQPQHF. CDR3 nucleotides: TGTGCCACTGGGGCAGGGAGGTACAATCAGCCCCAGCATTTT.

The rearrangement links TRBV24-1 to TRBJ1-3; D not resolved. Germline V gene data show CDR1 as KGHDR and CDR2 as SFDVKD. The CDR3 is 12 residues long. Trimming removed 5 bases at V and 1 base at J, with 2 bases between. The CDR3 sequence: CATSGSGNTIYF. The CDR3 DNA follows: TGTGCCACCAGTGGGTCTGGAAACACCATATATTTT.

The chain combines TRBV5-1 with TRBJ2-7; D gene uncertain. Germline V gives CDR1 SGHRS, CDR2 YFSETQ. This CDR3 comprises 13 residues. The V end lost 0 bases, the J end lost 1 base, and 5 bases lay between the germline ends. The CDR3 coding sequence is TGCGCCAGCAGCTTGGGGTCGTCCTACGAGCAGTACTTC. Translated: CASSLGSSYEQYF.

This clonotype was seen a few times. This chain uses TRBV10-3 with TRBJ1-6; no firm D call. CDR3 length: 15 amino acids. V was clipped by 0 bases and J by 11 bases, with 14 bases between them. Germline CDR1 and CDR2: ENHRY and SYGVKD. CDR3 in amino acids: CAISESDGVLAPLHF. The CDR3 bases are TGTGCCATCAGTGAGTCGGACGGGGTTCTTGCACCCCTCCACTTT.

This chain connects TRBV7-2 to TRBJ2-5; perhaps TRBD1 as D (6 bases). The CDR3 loop spans 13 amino acids. V was trimmed by 9 bases and J by 5 bases, leaving 16 bases between them. CDR1 SGHTA and CDR2 FQGNSA come from the germline V gene. In DNA, the CDR3 is TGTGCCAGTCGAGGGGGTGGCGGGGAGACCCAGTACTTC. Its protein product is CASRGGGGETQYF.

This clonotype was counted between two and nine times. The CDR3 DNA reads as TGCGCCAGCAGCTTGGCGGGGGGCACAGATACGCAGTATTTT. It specifies CASSLAGGTDTQYF. V gene TRBV5-1 combines with J gene TRBJ2-3, with D maybe TRBD2 (6 bases). Trimming left V 0 bases short and J 1 base short, with 6 bases between. Germline V gives CDR1 SGHRS, CDR2 YFSETQ. The CDR3 has 14 residues.

This clonotype has more than one count but fewer than ten. The V gene is TRBV6-6, the J gene TRBJ1-1; 9 positions match TRBD1. J was trimmed by 5 bases and V by 4 bases; bases with no gene match: 8. The CDR3 is 15 amino acids. The germline gives CDR1 MNHNY, CDR2 SVGAGI (reference sequence). CDR3 protein: CASSSGQDRGTEAFF. Here the CDR3 DNA reads TGTGCCAGCAGTTCTGGTCAGGACAGGGGTACTGAAGCTTTCTTT.

This clonotype ranks as medium-sized (0.01 to 0.1%). The DNA for the CDR3 is TGTGCCAGCAGTTACTCTGGGGGGGGGGGCGTAAGGGAGCTGTTTTTT. Protein product: CASSYSGGGGVRELFF. J is TRBJ2-2 and V is TRBV6-5; D may be TRBD2 (7 bases). Trimming shortened V by 0 bases and J by 9 bases, and 17 bases separated the two germline ends. The CDR3 covers 16 residues. The germline CDR1 and CDR2 sequences are MNHEY and SVGAGI.

CDR3 DNA sequence: TGCAGTGCTAGAGATCCGGGACAGGGGGCAGAGAAACTGTTTTTT. Protein: CSARDPGQGAEKLFF. The gene calls are TRBV20-1 and TRBJ1-4, with 12 nucleotides matching TRBD1. The CDR3 spans 15 residues. Germline V lookup: CDR1 DFQATT, CDR2 SNEGSKA (reference sequence). V shed 0 bases and J 11 bases; nucleotides not matched to a gene: 7.

The chain combines TRBV27 with TRBJ2-7; D remains ambiguous. V shed 3 bases and J shed 2 bases, with 11 bases lying between them. Germline CDR1 is MNHEY and CDR2 is SMNVEV (reference sequence). The CDR3 extends over 14 amino acids. CDR3 nucleotide sequence: TGTGCCAGCAGTTTCCTCGGGTCGGCCTACGAGCAGTACTTC. Amino acid sequence: CASSFLGSAYEQYF.